The clone carrying this T cell receptor beta chain was counted a single time. Mismatch with germline at one junction end may stem from a read error. The sample comes from a study of CD4 and CD8 cells across lung adenocarcinoma regions. TCRdb re-derived calls from the PCR reads in MiXCR, one entry per CDR3 protein. The data hold under 13,000 distinct CDR3 sequences, with roughly 53% observed a single time. Donors had localized lung adenocarcinoma, a non-small cell lung cancer. The source material was CD4+ T cells from the center of a lung tumor. The receptor comes from a male donor with lung adenocarcinoma. The CD4 and CD8 labels of this study may be unreliable.

The chain's CDR3 is CASSLRELGEQYF. CDR3 DNA sequence: TGTGCTAGCAGCTTAAGGGAATTGGGTGAGCAGTACTTC. The chain recombines TRBV7-7 with TRBJ2-5, with no clear D. The CDR3 extends over 13 amino acids. From germline, CDR1 is SSHAT and CDR2 FNYEAQ (reference sequence).